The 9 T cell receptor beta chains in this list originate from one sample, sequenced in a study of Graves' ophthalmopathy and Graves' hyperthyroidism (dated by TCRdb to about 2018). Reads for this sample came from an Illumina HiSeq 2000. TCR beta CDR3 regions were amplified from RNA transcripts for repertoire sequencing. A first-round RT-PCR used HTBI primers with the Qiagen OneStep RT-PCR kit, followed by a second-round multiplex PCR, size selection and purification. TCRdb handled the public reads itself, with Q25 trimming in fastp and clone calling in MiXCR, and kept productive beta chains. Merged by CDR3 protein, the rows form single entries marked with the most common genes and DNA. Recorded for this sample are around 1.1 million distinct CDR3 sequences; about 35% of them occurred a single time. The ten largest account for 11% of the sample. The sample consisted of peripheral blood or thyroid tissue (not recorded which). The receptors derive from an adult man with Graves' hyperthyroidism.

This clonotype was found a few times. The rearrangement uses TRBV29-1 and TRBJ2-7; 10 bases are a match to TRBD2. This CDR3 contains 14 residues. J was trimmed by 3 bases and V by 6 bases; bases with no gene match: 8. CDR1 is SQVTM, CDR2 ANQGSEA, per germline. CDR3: CSVMGASGSYEQYF. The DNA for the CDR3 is TGCAGCGTCATGGGGGCTAGCGGGAGCTACGAGCAGTACTTC.

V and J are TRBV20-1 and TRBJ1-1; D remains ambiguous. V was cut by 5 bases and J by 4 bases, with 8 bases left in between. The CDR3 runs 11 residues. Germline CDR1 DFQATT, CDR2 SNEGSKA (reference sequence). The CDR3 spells CSAGMGTEAFF. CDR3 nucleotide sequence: TGCAGTGCTGGGATGGGCACTGAAGCTTTCTTT.

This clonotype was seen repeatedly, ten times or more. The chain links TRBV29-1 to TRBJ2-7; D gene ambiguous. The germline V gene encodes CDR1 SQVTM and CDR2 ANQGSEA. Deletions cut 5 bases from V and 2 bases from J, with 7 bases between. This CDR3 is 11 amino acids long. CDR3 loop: CSVLWTYEQYF. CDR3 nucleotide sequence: TGCAGCGTTCTGTGGACCTACGAGCAGTACTTC.

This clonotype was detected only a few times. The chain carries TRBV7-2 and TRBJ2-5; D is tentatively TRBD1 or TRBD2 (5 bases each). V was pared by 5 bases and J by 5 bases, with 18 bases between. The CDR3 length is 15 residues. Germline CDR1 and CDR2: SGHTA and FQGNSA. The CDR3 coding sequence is TGTGCCAGCAGCCCTGGGCCCAGGGAGTCGGAGACCCAGTACTTC. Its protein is CASSPGPRESETQYF. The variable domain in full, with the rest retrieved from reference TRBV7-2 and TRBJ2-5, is GAGVSQSPSNKVTEKGKDVELRCDPISGHTALYWYRQSLGQGLEFLIYFQGNSAPDKSGLPSDRFSAERTGGSVSTLTIQRTQQEDSAVYLCASSPGPRESETQYFGPGTRLLVL.

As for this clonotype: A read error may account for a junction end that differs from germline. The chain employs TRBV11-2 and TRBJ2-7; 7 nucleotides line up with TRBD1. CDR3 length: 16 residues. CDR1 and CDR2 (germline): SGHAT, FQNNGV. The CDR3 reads CASSQDWGTETYEQYF. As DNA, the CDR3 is TGCGCCAGCAGCCAAGATTGGGGGACAGAGACCTACGAGCAGTACTTC.

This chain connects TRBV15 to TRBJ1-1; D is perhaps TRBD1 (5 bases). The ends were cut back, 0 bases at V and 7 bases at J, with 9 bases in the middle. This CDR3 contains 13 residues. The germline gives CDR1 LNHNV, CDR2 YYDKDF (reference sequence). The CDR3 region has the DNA TGTGCCACCAGCAGAGAAGGGGCTGATGAAGCTTTCTTT. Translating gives CATSREGADEAFF.

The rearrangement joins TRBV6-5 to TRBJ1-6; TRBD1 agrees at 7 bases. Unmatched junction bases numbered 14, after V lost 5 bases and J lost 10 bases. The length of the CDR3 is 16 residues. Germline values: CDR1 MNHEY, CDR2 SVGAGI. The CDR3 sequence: CASSRYNRGDLSPLHF. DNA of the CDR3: TGTGCCAGCAGTCGATACAACAGGGGCGATCTCTCACCCCTCCACTTT.

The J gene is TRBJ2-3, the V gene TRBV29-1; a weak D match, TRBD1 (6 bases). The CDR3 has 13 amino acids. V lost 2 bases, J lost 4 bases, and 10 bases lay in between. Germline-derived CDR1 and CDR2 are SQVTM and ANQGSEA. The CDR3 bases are TGCAGCGTTGAACGCAGGGGTGCAGATACGCAGTATTTT. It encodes CSVERRGADTQYF.

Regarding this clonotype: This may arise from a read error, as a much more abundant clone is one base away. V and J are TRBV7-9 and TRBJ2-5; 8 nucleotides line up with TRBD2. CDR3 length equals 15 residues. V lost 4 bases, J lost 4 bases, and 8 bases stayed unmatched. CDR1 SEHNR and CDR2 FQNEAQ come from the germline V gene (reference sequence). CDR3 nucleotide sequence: TGTGCCAGCAGCTCCCGGATTAGCGGGATAGAGACCCAGTACTTC. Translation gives CASSSRISGIETQYF.